This is a list of T cell receptor beta chains from one sample in a study of T cells in Graves' hyperthyroidism and ophthalmopathy. TCRdb used MiXCR to reprocess the multiplex PCR reads, holding one entry per CDR3 protein. The data contain about 600,000 distinct CDR3 sequences, roughly 16% of them singletons. Sequenced: blood. These receptors all stem from a woman aged 40 to 49 with Graves' ophthalmopathy. CDR3s include the opening cysteine and the closing phenylalanine or tryptophan. The order of the fields is V gene, J gene, CDR3 protein.

TRBV5-1	TRBJ1-1	CASSLGHKNTEAFF
TRBV2	TRBJ1-1	CASSATGANTEAFF
TRBV4-2	TRBJ2-7	CASSQDLGNDYEQYF
TRBV7-2	TRBJ2-5	CASSLRGAGGVQETQYF
TRBV14	TRBJ2-7	CASSQDLIGDLTGNYEQYF
TRBV20-1	TRBJ2-1	CSARGWREVEQFF
TRBV20-1	TRBJ2-3	CSARGFRRSTDTQYF
TRBV24-1	TRBJ2-1	CATQDPNNNEQFF
TRBV24-1	TRBJ2-5	CATSDLGIMGETQYF
TRBV24-1	TRBJ2-1	CATSRPRAKNEQFF
TRBV7-7	TRBJ2-1	CASSSLSRQGQYNEQFF
TRBV6-1	TRBJ2-6	CASRDKSASSGANVLTF
TRBV20-1	TRBJ2-4	CSARIGAGNIQYF
TRBV18	TRBJ1-2	CASSPRDGYTF
TRBV29-1	TRBJ2-6	CSVEEGAGANVLTF
TRBV29-1	TRBJ1-5	CSVSVGQPYEGQPQHF
TRBV5-4	TRBJ1-4	CASSQSGQTSREKLFF
TRBV30	TRBJ1-5	CAWSVRQFPQPQHF
TRBV20-1	TRBJ1-1	CSAGSWGNTEAFF
TRBV20-1	TRBJ1-6	CSARPGQGLTLHF
TRBV3-1	TRBJ1-3	CASSQGEPGNTIYF
TRBV5-8	TRBJ1-1	CAGMSDTEAFF
TRBV6-5	TRBJ1-6	CASSYSPGQGSYNSPLHF
TRBV12-3/TRBV12-4	TRBJ2-1	CASSSLLRFASEQFF
TRBV4-1	TRBJ1-2	CASSHLIRNYGYTF
TRBV27	TRBJ2-1	CASSPSRDRGNEQFF
TRBV2	TRBJ2-5	CASRPDSVFSPQYF
TRBV11-2	TRBJ2-3	CASSLVLADTQYF
TRBV5-1	TRBJ2-3	CASSLAGASDTQYF
TRBV19	TRBJ2-5	CATGLADTRRETQYF
TRBV7-2	TRBJ2-1	CASSLEGLQTNEQFF
TRBV28	TRBJ1-1	CASSPTPRRRNTEAFF
TRBV20-1	TRBJ1-1	CSAGGVAEAFF
TRBV9	TRBJ2-5	CASSVDLAGTQETQYF
TRBV6-1	TRBJ1-6	CASSEDGGNNSPLHF
TRBV7-9	TRBJ2-7	CASSFWGRQRTYEQYF
TRBV6-1	TRBJ2-3	CASRAGLGFNPEYF
TRBV19	TRBJ1-5	CASSIGGVWNQPQHF
TRBV5-1	TRBJ1-3	CASSLDPISGNTIYF
TRBV2	TRBJ1-6	CASSVESGDNSPLHF
TRBV20-1	TRBJ1-2	CSARDTGGANYGYTF
TRBV11-2	TRBJ2-1	CASSLQVGSLAGGQNEQFF
TRBV20-1	TRBJ2-3	CSAGGGESDTQYF
TRBV6-2/TRBV6-3	TRBJ2-5	CASSSGGAEETQYF
TRBV4-2	TRBJ2-2	CASRGTSPGELFF
TRBV2	TRBJ1-6	CASVPGGVNSPLHF
TRBV20-1	TRBJ2-1	CSARVDGGLSYNEQFF
TRBV7-9	TRBJ2-3	CASSLWTAGGTDTQYF
TRBV4-1	TRBJ2-1	CASSPSGRGPISYNEQFF
TRBV7-2	TRBJ2-2	CASRVTGGNTGELFF
TRBV30	TRBJ1-4	CAWRKTTGLREKLFF
TRBV5-5	TRBJ1-5	CASSLDWDQPQHF
TRBV20-1	TRBJ2-7	CSARDPGKNYEQYF
TRBV5-5	TRBJ2-3	CASSSIRVPDTQYF
TRBV3-1	TRBJ2-4	CASSQGQGANIQYF
TRBV20-1	TRBJ1-1	CSARSTGGTEAFF
TRBV12-3/TRBV12-4	TRBJ2-1	CASSFSVGLAGGGQFF